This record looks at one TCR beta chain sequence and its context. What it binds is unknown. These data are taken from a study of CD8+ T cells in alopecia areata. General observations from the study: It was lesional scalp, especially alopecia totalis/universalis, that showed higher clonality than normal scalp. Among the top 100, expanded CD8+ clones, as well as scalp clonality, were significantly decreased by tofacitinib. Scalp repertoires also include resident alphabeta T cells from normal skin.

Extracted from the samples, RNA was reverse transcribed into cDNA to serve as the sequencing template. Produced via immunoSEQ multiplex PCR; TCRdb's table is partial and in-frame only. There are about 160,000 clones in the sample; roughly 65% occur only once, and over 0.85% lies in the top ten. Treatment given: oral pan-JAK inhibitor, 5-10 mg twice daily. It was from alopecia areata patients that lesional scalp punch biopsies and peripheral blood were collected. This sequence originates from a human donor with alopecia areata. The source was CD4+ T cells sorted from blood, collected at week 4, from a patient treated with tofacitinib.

CDR3 DNA sequence: TGTGCCTCCTGGGACGGAGATCAGCCCCAGCATTTT. It encodes CASWDGDQPQHF. The genes are TRBV10-3 and TRBJ1-5; D is possibly TRBD1 (5 bases). The germline V and J ends were trimmed by 11 bases and 5 bases, with 13 bases remaining between them. CDR1 ENHRY and CDR2 SYGVKD come from the germline V gene. The CDR3 spans 12 residues.